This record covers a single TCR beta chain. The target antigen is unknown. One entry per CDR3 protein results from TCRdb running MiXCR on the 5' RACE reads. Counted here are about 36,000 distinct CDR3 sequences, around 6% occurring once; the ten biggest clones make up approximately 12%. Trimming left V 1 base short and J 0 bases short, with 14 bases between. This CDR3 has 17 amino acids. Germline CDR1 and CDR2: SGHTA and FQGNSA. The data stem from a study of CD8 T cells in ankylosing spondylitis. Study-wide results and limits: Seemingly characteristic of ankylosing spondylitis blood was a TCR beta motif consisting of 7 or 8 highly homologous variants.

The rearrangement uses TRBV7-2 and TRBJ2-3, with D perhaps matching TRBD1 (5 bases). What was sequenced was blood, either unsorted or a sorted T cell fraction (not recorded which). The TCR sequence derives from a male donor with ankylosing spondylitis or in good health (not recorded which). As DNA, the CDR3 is TGTGCCAGCAGCTTAGTAAGGGGCCCCATAAGCACAGATACGCAGTATTTT. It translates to CASSLVRGPISTDTQYF.